This T cell receptor beta chain was sequenced during a study of blood T cell repertoires in COVID-19. This clone came up a few times. V lost 3 bases to trimming and J lost 5 bases, with 18 bases between them. In germline, CDR1 is SGHDT, CDR2 YYEEEE. The CDR3 length is 15 residues. The repertoire was sequenced with immunoSEQ multiplex PCR; TCRdb's copy has only in-frame clones and lacks some. The data hold approximately 56,000 clones, with approximately 82% observed a single time. The receptor was derived from a man aged 70-80 years with active COVID-19. J is TRBJ2-7 and V is TRBV5-6, with D possibly being TRBD1 (5 bases). Source material: peripheral blood. CDR3 loop: CASSSTQGILHEQYF. The CDR3 DNA reads as TGTGCCAGCAGCTCCACTCAGGGTATCCTCCACGAGCAGTACTTC.